Given below is one T cell receptor (beta chain) in context. Its specificity is unknown. PCR used 60 Vbeta primers and 13 Jbeta primers. The method was immunoSEQ multiplex PCR; TCRdb's version includes in-frame clones alone and lacks a portion of them. The sample carries about 140,000 clones, roughly 79% recorded once. This sample stems from a study of cytomegalovirus exposure and HLA in healthy donors. Broader study findings: A later examination showed that TCR association rates differed by HLA locus, with DRB1 most and HLA-C fewest. Later genetic work tied a missense DCLRE1C variant to beta-chain V and J trimming.

The J segment lost 10 bases and the V segment lost 8 bases, leaving 10 bases of the junction unmatched. Germline CDR1 is MDHEN and CDR2 is SYDVKM. The CDR3 loop spans 12 amino acids. Sequencing input: PBMCs. The chain combines TRBV28 with TRBJ1-2, with TRBD1 identical over 7 bases. The TCR originated in a young man in good health and CMV-seropositive. The CDR3 loop is CASARQGPDYTF. CDR3 nucleotide sequence: TGTGCCAGCGCGAGACAGGGTCCTGACTACACCTTC.